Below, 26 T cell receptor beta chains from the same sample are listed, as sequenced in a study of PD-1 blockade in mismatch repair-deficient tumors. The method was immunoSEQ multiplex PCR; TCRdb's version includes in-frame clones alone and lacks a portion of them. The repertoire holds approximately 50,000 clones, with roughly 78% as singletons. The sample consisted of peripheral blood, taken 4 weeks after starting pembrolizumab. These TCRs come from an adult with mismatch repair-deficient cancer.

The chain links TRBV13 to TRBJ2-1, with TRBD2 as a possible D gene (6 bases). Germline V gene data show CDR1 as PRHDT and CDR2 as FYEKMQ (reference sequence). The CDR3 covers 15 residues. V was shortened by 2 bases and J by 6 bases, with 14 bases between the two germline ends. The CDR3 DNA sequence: TGTGCCAGCAGCTTACAGTGGGAGGACCGCAATGAGCAGTTCTTC. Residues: CASSLQWEDRNEQFF.

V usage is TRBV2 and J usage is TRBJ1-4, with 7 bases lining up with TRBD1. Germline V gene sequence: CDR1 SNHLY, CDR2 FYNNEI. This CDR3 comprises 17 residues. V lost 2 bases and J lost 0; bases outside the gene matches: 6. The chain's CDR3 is CASSERQGVTTNEKLFF. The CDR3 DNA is TGTGCCAGCAGTGAAAGGCAGGGGGTGACAACTAATGAAAAACTGTTTTTT.

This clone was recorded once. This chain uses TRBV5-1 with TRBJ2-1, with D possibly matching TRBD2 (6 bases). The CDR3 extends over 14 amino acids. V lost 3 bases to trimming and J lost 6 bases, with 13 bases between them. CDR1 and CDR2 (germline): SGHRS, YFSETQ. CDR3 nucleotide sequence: TGCGCCAGCAGCTCAACCTCCGGGGGCAATGAGCAGTTCTTC. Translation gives CASSSTSGGNEQFF.

The CDR3: CASSTRVNTEAFF. The CDR3 DNA follows: TGTGCCAGCAGCACCAGGGTGAACACTGAAGCTTTCTTT. The rearrangement links TRBV7-8 to TRBJ1-1, with a tentative D call TRBD1 (5 bases). CDR1 is SGHVS, CDR2 FQNEAQ, per germline. Trimming left V 5 bases short and J 0 bases short, with 7 bases between. This CDR3 spans 13 amino acids.

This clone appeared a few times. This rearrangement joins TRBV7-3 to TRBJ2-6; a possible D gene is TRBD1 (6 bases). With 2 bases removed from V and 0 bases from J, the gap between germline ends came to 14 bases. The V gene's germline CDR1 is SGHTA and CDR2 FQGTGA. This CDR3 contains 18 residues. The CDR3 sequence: CASSLEGIGGSGANVLTF. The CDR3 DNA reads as TGTGCCAGCAGCTTAGAGGGGATAGGGGGCTCTGGGGCCAACGTCCTGACTTTC.

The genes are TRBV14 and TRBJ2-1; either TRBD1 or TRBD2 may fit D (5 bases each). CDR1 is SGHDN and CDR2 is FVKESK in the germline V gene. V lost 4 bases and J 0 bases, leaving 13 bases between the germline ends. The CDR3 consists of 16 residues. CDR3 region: CASSPIWGSSYNEQFF. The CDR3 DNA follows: TGTGCCAGCAGCCCCATTTGGGGGAGCTCCTACAATGAGCAGTTCTTC.

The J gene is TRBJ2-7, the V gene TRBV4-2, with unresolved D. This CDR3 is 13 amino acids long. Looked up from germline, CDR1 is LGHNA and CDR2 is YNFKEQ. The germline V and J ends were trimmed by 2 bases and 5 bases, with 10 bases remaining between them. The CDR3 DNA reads TGTGCCAGCAGCCAACCGGCTGGGGACGAGCAGTACTTC. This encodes CASSQPAGDEQYF.

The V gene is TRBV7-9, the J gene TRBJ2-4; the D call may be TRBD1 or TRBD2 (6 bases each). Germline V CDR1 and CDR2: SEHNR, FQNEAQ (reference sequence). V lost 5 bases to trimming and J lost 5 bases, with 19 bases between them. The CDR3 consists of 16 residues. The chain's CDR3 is CASSPLKGGLENIQYF. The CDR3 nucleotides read TGTGCCAGCAGCCCACTTAAAGGGGGGCTCGAAAACATTCAGTACTTC.

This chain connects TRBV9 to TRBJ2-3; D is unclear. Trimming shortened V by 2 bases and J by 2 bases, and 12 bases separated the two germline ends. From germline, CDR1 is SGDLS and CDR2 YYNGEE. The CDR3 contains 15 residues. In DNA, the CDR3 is TGTGCCAGCAGCGTCCAGAAGGGTTACACAGATACGCAGTATTTT. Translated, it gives CASSVQKGYTDTQYF.

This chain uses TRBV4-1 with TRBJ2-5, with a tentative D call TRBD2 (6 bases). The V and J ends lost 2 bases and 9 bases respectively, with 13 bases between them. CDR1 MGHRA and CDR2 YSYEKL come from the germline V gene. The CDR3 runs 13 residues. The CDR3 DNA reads TGCGCCAGCAGCCAACCCGGCTCGGGGGCCCAGTACTTC. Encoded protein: CASSQPGSGAQYF.

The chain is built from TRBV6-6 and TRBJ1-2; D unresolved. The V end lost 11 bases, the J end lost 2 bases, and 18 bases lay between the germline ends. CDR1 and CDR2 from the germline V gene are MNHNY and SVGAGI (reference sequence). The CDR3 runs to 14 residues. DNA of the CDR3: TGTGCCGCCGCTGGGCAGGTGGGGAACTATGGCTACACCTTC. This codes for CAAAGQVGNYGYTF.

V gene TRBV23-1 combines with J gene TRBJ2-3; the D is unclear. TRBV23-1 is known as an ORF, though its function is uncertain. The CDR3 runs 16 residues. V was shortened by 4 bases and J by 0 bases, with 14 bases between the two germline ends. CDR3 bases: TGCGCCAGCAGTCCCCTGGGGTCACTTAGCACAGATACGCAGTATTTT. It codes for CASSPLGSLSTDTQYF.

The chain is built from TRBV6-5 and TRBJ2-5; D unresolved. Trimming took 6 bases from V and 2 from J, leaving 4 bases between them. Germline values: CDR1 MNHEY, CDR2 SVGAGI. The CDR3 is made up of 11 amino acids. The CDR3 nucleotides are TGTGCCAGCAGGACTCAAGAGACCCAGTACTTC. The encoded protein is CASRTQETQYF.

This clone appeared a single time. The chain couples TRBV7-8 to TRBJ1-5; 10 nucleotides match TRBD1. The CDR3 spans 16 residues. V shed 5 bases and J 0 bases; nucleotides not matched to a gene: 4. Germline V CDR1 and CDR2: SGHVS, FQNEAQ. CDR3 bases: TGTGCCAGCAGCCGAGGGACAGGGGATAGCAATCAGCCCCAGCATTTT. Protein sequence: CASSRGTGDSNQPQHF.

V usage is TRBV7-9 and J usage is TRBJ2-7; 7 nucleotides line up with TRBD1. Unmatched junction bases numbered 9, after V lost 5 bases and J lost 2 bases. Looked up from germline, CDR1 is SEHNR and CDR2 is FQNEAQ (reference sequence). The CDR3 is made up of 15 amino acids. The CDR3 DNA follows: TGTGCCAGCAGCACGGGACAGACGTCTACCTACGAGCAGTACTTC. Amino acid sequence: CASSTGQTSTYEQYF.

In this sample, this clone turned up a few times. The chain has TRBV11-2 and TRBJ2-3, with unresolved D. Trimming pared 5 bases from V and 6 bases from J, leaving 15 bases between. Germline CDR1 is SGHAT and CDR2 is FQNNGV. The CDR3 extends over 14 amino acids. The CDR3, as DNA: TGTGCCAGCAGCCGCCAGGTGGACGCTGATACGCAGTATTTT. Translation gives CASSRQVDADTQYF. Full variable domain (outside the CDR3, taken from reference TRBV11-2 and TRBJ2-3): EAGVAQSPRYKIIEKRQSVAFWCNPISGHATLYWYQQILGQGPKLLIQFQNNGVVDDSQLPKDRFSAERLKGVDSTLKIQPAKLEDSAVYLCASSRQVDADTQYFGPGTRLTVL.

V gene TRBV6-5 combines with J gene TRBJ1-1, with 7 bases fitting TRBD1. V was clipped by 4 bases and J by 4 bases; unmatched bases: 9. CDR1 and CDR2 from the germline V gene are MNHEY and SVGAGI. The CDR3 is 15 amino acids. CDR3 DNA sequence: TGTGCCAGCAGTTCCGGGACAGCCTCTATCACTGAAGCTTTCTTT. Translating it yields CASSSGTASITEAFF.

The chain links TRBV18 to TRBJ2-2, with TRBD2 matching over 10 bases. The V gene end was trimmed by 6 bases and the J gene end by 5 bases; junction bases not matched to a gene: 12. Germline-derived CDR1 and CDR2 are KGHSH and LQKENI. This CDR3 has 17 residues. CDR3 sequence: CASSPSGRPTGTGELFF. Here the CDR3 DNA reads TGTGCCAGCTCTCCTAGCGGGAGACCAACGGGGACCGGGGAGCTGTTTTTT.

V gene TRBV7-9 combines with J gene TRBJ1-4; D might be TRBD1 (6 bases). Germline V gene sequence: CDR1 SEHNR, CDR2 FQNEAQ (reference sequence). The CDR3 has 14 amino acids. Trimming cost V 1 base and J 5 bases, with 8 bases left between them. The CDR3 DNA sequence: TGTGCCAGCAGCTTAGAAGGGGGGAATGAAAAACTGTTTTTT. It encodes CASSLEGGNEKLFF.

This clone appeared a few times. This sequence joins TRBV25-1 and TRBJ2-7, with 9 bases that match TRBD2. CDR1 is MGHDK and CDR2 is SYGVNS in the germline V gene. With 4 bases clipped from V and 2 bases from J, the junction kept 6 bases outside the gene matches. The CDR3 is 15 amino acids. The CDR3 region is CASSALAGIAYEQYF. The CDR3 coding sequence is TGTGCCAGCAGTGCCCTAGCGGGAATAGCCTACGAGCAGTACTTC.

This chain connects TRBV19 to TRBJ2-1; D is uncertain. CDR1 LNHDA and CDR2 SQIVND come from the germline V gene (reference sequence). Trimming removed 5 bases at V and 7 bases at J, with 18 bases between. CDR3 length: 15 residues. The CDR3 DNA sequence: TGTGCCAGTAGTCCTACTCGGTCCTGGGTGAATGAGCAGTTCTTC. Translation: CASSPTRSWVNEQFF.

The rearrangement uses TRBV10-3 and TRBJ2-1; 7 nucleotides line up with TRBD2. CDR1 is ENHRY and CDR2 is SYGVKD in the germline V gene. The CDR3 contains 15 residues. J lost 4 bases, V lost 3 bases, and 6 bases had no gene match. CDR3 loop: CAISDSRGGYNEQFF. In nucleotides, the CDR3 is TGTGCCATCAGTGACTCTCGCGGGGGTTACAATGAGCAGTTCTTC.

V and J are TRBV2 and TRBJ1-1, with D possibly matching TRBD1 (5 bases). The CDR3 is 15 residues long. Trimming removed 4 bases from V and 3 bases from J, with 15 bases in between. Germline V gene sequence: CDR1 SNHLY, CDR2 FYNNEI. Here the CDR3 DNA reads TGTGCCAGCAGTGTGTTTGGTCCGGGGGACACTGAAGCTTTCTTT. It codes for CASSVFGPGDTEAFF.

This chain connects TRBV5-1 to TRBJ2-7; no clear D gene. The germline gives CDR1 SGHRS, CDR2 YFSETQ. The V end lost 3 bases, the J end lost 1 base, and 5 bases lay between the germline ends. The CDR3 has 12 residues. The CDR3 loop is CASSSQSYEQYF. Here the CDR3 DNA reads TGCGCCAGCAGCTCGCAGTCCTACGAGCAGTACTTC.

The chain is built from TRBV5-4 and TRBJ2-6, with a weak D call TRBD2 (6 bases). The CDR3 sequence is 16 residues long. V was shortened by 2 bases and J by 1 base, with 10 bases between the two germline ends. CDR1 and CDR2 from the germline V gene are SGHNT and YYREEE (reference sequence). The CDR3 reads CASSFGGKSGANVLTF. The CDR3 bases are TGTGCCAGCAGCTTTGGGGGGAAATCTGGGGCCAACGTCCTGACTTTC. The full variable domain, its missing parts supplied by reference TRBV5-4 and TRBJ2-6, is ETGVTQSPTHLIKTRGQQVTLRCSSQSGHNTVSWYQQALGQGPQFIFQYYREEENGRGNFPPRFSGLQFPNYSSELNVNALELDDSALYLCASSFGGKSGANVLTFGAGSRLTVL.

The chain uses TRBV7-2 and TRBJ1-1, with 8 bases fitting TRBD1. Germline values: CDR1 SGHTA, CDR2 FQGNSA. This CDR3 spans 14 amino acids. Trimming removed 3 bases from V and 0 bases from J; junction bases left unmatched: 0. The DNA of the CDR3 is TGTGCCAGCAGCTTGGACAGGGTGAACACTGAAGCTTTCTTT. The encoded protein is CASSLDRVNTEAFF.